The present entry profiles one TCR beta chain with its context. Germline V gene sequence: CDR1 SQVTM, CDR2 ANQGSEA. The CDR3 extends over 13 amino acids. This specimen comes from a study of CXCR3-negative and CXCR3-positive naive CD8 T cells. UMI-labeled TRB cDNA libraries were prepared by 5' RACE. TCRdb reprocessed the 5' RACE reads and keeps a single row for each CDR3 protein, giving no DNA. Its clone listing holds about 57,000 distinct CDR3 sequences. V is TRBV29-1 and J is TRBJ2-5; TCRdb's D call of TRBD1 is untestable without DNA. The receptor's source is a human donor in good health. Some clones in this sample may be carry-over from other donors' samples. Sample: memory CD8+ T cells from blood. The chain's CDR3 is CSYPIPLKGTQYF.